The following is a TCR beta chain sequence with its context. These data originate in a study of blood T cell repertoires in COVID-19. The method was immunoSEQ multiplex PCR; TCRdb's version includes in-frame clones alone and lacks a portion of them. The table has 250,000 or so clones, under 90% seen once. The study assigned cohorts using participant-reported clinical history. Within the 2 weeks before study entry, each person in the exposed group met a COVID-19 case. Trimming pared 5 bases from V and 0 bases from J, leaving 16 bases between. There are 16 residues in the CDR3. The germline gives CDR1 SGHTA, CDR2 FQGTGA.

The source material was PBMCs or T cells enriched from blood (not recorded which). The chain joins TRBV7-3 to TRBJ1-1; maybe TRBD1 (5 bases). The clonotype comes from a woman between 40 and 50 years old who had been exposed to COVID-19. CDR3 DNA sequence: TGTGCCAGCAGCCTTCAACATGACAGAGTGAACACTGAAGCTTTCTTT. Translating it yields CASSLQHDRVNTEAFF.